The entry that follows covers one T cell receptor beta chain sequence. TCR beta was sequenced from blood CD8+ and CD4+ T cells. RNA in amounts of roughly 0.5 to 1 ug was reverse transcribed with random hexamers. MiXCR, run by TCRdb on the immunoSEQ multiplex PCR reads, gives a single entry per CDR3 protein. The table lists 70,000 to 85,000 distinct CDR3 sequences, approximately 96% of them singletons, with approximately 0.42% in the top ten. This sample is part of a study of CD8 T cells in Susac syndrome. The CDR3 consists of 15 residues. V lost 4 bases, J lost 5 bases, and 17 bases lay in between. Germline CDR1 and CDR2: PRHDT and FYEKMQ (reference sequence).

This sequence was found in a human donor with Susac syndrome. This chain connects TRBV13 to TRBJ1-1; D remains ambiguous. The sequenced material came from CD8+ T cells from PBMCs. The CDR3, as DNA: TGTGCCAGCAGCTCCGCCTGGAAGGGAGGAACTGAAGCTTTCTTT. Translated: CASSSAWKGGTEAFF. Full variable domain (outside the CDR3, taken from reference TRBV13 and TRBJ1-1): AAGVIQSPRHLIKEKRETATLKCYPIPRHDTVYWYQQGPGQDPQFLISFYEKMQSDKGSIPDRFSAQQFSDYHSELNMSSLELGDSALYFCASSSAWKGGTEAFFGQGTRLTVV.